Presented here are 14 T cell receptor beta chains from one specimen sequenced in a study of blood T cell repertoires in COVID-19. TCRdb keeps only in-frame clones here, not all; method: immunoSEQ multiplex PCR. The sample has about 480,000 clones, 85% to 90% seen once. Sequenced input: peripheral blood. These TCRs come from a woman between 45 and 60 years old with COVID-19, enrolled during active disease.

The CDR3 DNA follows: TGTGCCAGCAGCTTAGTAGGTGGGGCGCCCCTCAACTATGGCTACACCTTC. Protein: CASSLVGGAPLNYGYTF. The gene calls are TRBV7-9 and TRBJ1-2; possible D gene TRBD1, 5 bases. The length of the CDR3 is 17 residues. Germline V lookup: CDR1 SEHNR, CDR2 FQNEAQ (reference sequence). V lost 1 base and J 2 bases, leaving 17 bases between the germline ends.

The chain employs TRBV7-2 and TRBJ2-3; 7 bases agree with TRBD2. Unmatched junction bases numbered 13, after V lost 2 bases and J lost 5 bases. This CDR3 spans 17 amino acids. Germline-derived CDR1 and CDR2 are SGHTA and FQGNSA. CDR3 in DNA: TGTGCCAGCAGCTTAATTTGGGTGGGGGGGGAATTAGATACGCAGTATTTT. Its protein is CASSLIWVGGELDTQYF.

This CDR3 reads CASSHLSTGTSGSYEQYF. The CDR3 nucleotides read TGTGCCAGCAGCCACCTTTCCACCGGGACTAGCGGATCCTACGAGCAGTACTTC. The J gene is TRBJ2-7, the V gene TRBV4-2, with 11 bases identical to TRBD2. CDR3 length: 18 amino acids. J gave up 1 base and V 3 bases, and 11 bases lay outside the gene matches. Germline V gene lookup returns CDR1 LGHNA and CDR2 YNFKEQ.

A single count supports this clone. A clone one base away is much larger, so this may be a read error. The V call is TRBV7-3, the J call TRBJ1-2, with 10 bases matching TRBD1. The CDR3 extends over 13 amino acids. The junction had 1 base not matched to a gene; V was cut back by 5 bases and J by 4 bases. CDR1 is SGHTA, CDR2 FQGTGA, per germline. The CDR3 loop is CASSRTGGYGYTF. The CDR3 DNA reads TGTGCCAGCAGCCGGACAGGGGGCTATGGCTACACCTTC.

CDR3 in DNA: TGTGCCAGCAGGTCCTCCGGGTCTAGCTCCTACAATGAGCAGTTCTTC. It specifies CASRSSGSSSYNEQFF. The chain joins TRBV4-2 to TRBJ2-1, with D hard to call. The V end was cut by 6 bases, the J end by 0 bases, with 15 bases between. The CDR3 is made up of 16 amino acids. CDR1 and CDR2 (germline): LGHNA, YNFKEQ.

This clone was recorded a few times. This chain uses TRBV19 with TRBJ1-5; maybe TRBD1 (5 bases). CDR1 and CDR2 from the germline V gene are LNHDA and SQIVND (reference sequence). V shed 9 bases and J shed 7 bases, with 19 bases lying between them. The CDR3 has 14 residues. This chain's CDR3 is CASSGEIGGQPQHF. The CDR3 region has the DNA TGTGCCAGCTCTGGTGAAATCGGGGGGCAGCCCCAGCATTTT.

The chain carries TRBV7-2 and TRBJ2-7; D perhaps matches TRBD2 (5 bases). Germline lookup yields CDR1 SGHTA and CDR2 FQGNSA. The CDR3 length is 14 residues. V was cut by 3 bases and J by 7 bases, with 16 bases left in between. In DNA, the CDR3 is TGTGCCAGCAGCTTCCCCGGGGAGACAACGGAGCAGTACTTC. Protein product: CASSFPGETTEQYF. The full variable domain, with the rest looked up from reference TRBV7-2 and TRBJ2-7, is GAGVSQSPSNKVTEKGKDVELRCDPISGHTALYWYRQSLGQGLEFLIYFQGNSAPDKSGLPSDRFSAERTGGSVSTLTIQRTQQEDSAVYLCASSFPGETTEQYFGPGTRLTVT.

At least ten counts were recorded for this clone. The CDR3 DNA reads TGTGCCAGCAGTGGACAGGGTATACTCTACACCTTC. Protein: CASSGQGILYTF. The rearrangement links TRBV25-1 to TRBJ1-2, with TRBD1 matching over 7 bases. With 4 bases clipped from V and 10 bases from J, the junction kept 6 bases outside the gene matches. CDR1 is MGHDK and CDR2 is SYGVNS in the germline V gene. This CDR3 spans 12 amino acids.

Details on this clone: Other DNA sequences in this sample translate to the same CDR3. The gene calls are TRBV7-3 and TRBJ1-3; no clear D gene. Per the germline V gene, CDR1 is SGHTA and CDR2 is FQGTGA. Trimming removed 2 bases from V and 4 bases from J, with 6 bases in between. The length of the CDR3 is 13 residues. The CDR3 spells CASSLGGGNTIYF. DNA of the CDR3: TGTGCCAGCAGCTTAGGCGGAGGAAACACCATATATTTT. Filled out from reference TRBV7-3 and TRBJ1-3, the complete variable domain reads GAGVSQTPSNKVTEKGKYVELRCDPISGHTALYWYRQSLGQGPEFLIYFQGTGAADDSGLPNDRFFAVRPEGSVSTLKIQRTERGDSAVYLCASSLGGGNTIYFGEGSWLTVV.

The V gene is TRBV11-2, the J gene TRBJ2-5, with 9 bases matching TRBD2. The V and J ends lost 3 bases and 1 base, in that order; junction bases with no gene match: 3. The CDR3 sequence is 15 residues long. Germline V gene data show CDR1 as SGHAT and CDR2 as FQNNGV. The CDR3 coding sequence is TGTGCCAGCAGCTTTAGCGGGGGCCTCCAAGAGACCCAGTACTTC. It encodes CASSFSGGLQETQYF. Based on the CDR3 plus reference TRBV11-2 and TRBJ2-5, the full variable domain is EAGVAQSPRYKIIEKRQSVAFWCNPISGHATLYWYQQILGQGPKLLIQFQNNGVVDDSQLPKDRFSAERLKGVDSTLKIQPAKLEDSAVYLCASSFSGGLQETQYFGPGTRLLVL.

This clone was counted once. The chain recombines TRBV6-5 with TRBJ1-1, with a weak D call TRBD1 (5 bases). V shed 5 bases and J shed 6 bases, with 16 bases lying between them. This CDR3 has 14 residues. Germline assignment: CDR1 MNHEY and CDR2 SVGAGI. In DNA, the CDR3 is TGTGCCAGCAGTACTCTCGGGAGGGGCGCTGAAGCTTTCTTT. Translated: CASSTLGRGAEAFF.

The chain's CDR3 is CASSPGTGGADTQYF. DNA of the CDR3: TGTGCCAGCAGCCCCGGGACAGGGGGAGCAGATACGCAGTATTTT. The genes are TRBV11-2 and TRBJ2-3, with TRBD1 identical over 11 bases. Trimming took 5 bases from V and 4 from J; bases not matched to a gene: 5. CDR1 is SGHAT, CDR2 FQNNGV, per germline. The CDR3 consists of 15 residues.

The chain couples TRBV7-3 to TRBJ2-2, with TRBD2 as a possible D gene (5 bases). In germline, CDR1 is SGHTA, CDR2 FQGTGA. CDR3 length: 13 residues. Trimming removed 5 bases from V and 5 bases from J, with 9 bases in between. The CDR3 region has the DNA TGTGCCAGCAGCAAAATAGCGACCGGGGAGCTGTTTTTT. Its translation is CASSKIATGELFF.

V is TRBV6-5 and J is TRBJ1-2; unclear D gene. The germline V gene encodes CDR1 MNHEY and CDR2 SVGAGI. V lost 1 base, J lost 8 bases, and 14 bases lay in between. This CDR3 is built from 14 residues. The CDR3 coding sequence is TGTGCCAGCAGTTACTTATCGGGAAACCGGGGCTACACCTTC. This sequence encodes CASSYLSGNRGYTF.